What follows are 21 T cell receptor beta chains derived from one specimen sequenced in a study of T-cell reconstitution after alpha-beta-depleted transplantation in children. The TCRbeta library incorporated unique molecular identifiers. TCRdb reanalysed the PCR reads using MiXCR and keeps one entry per CDR3 protein. The table shows about 510,000 distinct CDR3 sequences, with about an eighth occurring only once. The sequencing here drew on PBMCs, mostly from graft donor cells, taken 180 days after TCRalphabeta/CD19-depleted stem cell transplant. These receptor sequences come from a female patient aged 2 to 10 who had a stem cell transplant for aplastic anemia, so the T cells may come from the graft donor.

This clonotype turned up a few times. J is TRBJ2-1 and V is TRBV3-1, with D perhaps given as TRBD1 or TRBD2 (6 bases each). Germline CDR1 LGHDT, CDR2 YNNKEL (reference sequence). The CDR3 loop spans 17 amino acids. V was clipped by 2 bases and J by 7 bases, with 21 bases between them. CDR3 loop: CASSQRFLGGAGNEQFF. The CDR3 nucleotides read TGTGCCAGCAGCCAAAGGTTCCTGGGGGGCGCGGGGAATGAGCAGTTCTTC.

The J gene is TRBJ2-1, the V gene TRBV4-3, with 16 bases that match TRBD2. Germline V gene data show CDR1 as LGHNA and CDR2 as YSLEER. This CDR3 has 20 residues. Trimming removed 2 bases from V and 7 bases from J; junction bases left unmatched: 14. The CDR3 reads CASSQNWQGTGLAGGNEQFF. Here the CDR3 DNA reads TGCGCCAGCAGCCAAAACTGGCAGGGGACGGGACTAGCGGGAGGGAATGAGCAGTTCTTC.

J is TRBJ2-1 and V is TRBV29-1, with 10 bases aligning to TRBD1. Germline V gene lookup returns CDR1 SQVTM and CDR2 ANQGSEA. The CDR3 sequence is 14 residues long. Losses at the gene ends were 8 bases for V and 7 bases for J; bases not matched to a gene: 11. The CDR3 region is CSTPGQGLSNEQFF. The CDR3 region has the DNA TGCAGCACACCGGGACAGGGGCTTTCAAATGAGCAGTTCTTC.

This clonotype was detected only a few times. V and J are TRBV14 and TRBJ1-2; no clear D. CDR3 size: 14 residues. Trimming removed 4 bases from V and 4 bases from J, with 13 bases in between. Germline V gene data show CDR1 as SGHDN and CDR2 as FVKESK. The CDR3: CASSPLGPFYGYTF. The CDR3 region has the DNA TGTGCCAGCAGCCCCCTCGGGCCCTTCTATGGCTACACCTTC. Full variable domain (rest looked up from reference TRBV14 and TRBJ1-2): EAGVTQFPSHSVIEKGQTVTLRCDPISGHDNLYWYRRVMGKEIKFLLHFVKESKQDESGMPNNRFLAERTGGTYSTLKVQPAELEDSGVYFCASSPLGPFYGYTFGSGTRLTVV.

A few counts support this clonotype. This sequence joins TRBV6-2 or TRBV6-3 and TRBJ2-7; perhaps D is TRBD1 or TRBD2 (5 bases each). Trimming removed 2 bases at V and 8 bases at J, with 19 bases between. The germline CDR1 and CDR2 sequences are MNHEY and SVGEGT. The CDR3 contains 15 residues. The CDR3 reads CASSYAGTQSRQQYF. The CDR3 region has the DNA TGTGCCAGCAGTTACGCCGGGACCCAGTCCCGCCAGCAGTACTTC.

This clonotype has only a few counts. The rearrangement joins TRBV3-1 to TRBJ2-1, with 11 bases aligning to TRBD2. The CDR3 is 17 amino acids. Germline lookup yields CDR1 LGHDT and CDR2 YNNKEL (reference sequence). Trimming at V came to 5 bases and at J to 2 bases, leaving 8 bases not matched to a gene. The CDR3 DNA follows: TGTGCCAGCAGCTCACCGGGACTAGCGGATACCTACAATGAGCAGTTCTTC. Protein: CASSSPGLADTYNEQFF.

This clonotype was detected only a few times. The chain carries TRBV14 and TRBJ2-7, with D uncertain. Trimming shortened V by 0 bases and J by 9 bases, and 6 bases separated the two germline ends. Germline V lookup: CDR1 SGHDN, CDR2 FVKESK. CDR3 length equals 11 residues. The CDR3, as DNA: TGTGCCAGCAGCCAAGATGGTCGGCAGTACTTC. Amino acids: CASSQDGRQYF.

The V gene is TRBV24-1, the J gene TRBJ1-1, with 9 bases lining up with TRBD1. The CDR3 length is 13 residues. Germline V CDR1 and CDR2: KGHDR, SFDVKD. V dropped 10 bases and J dropped 1; count of bases not matched to a gene: 3. The DNA of the CDR3 is TGTGCCACTGGGACAGGGCCGAACACTGAAGCTTTCTTT. It is translated as CATGTGPNTEAFF.

V gene TRBV10-3 combines with J gene TRBJ1-5, with 8 nucleotides matching TRBD1. Germline V lookup: CDR1 ENHRY, CDR2 SYGVKD. This CDR3 is 14 amino acids long. V lost 5 bases and J lost 5; bases outside the gene matches: 5. CDR3 loop: CAISNGTGHQPQHF. The CDR3 coding sequence is TGTGCCATCAGTAATGGGACAGGACATCAGCCCCAGCATTTT.

The chain employs TRBV30 and TRBJ2-2; 8 nucleotides align to TRBD2. The germline V gene has CDR1 GTSNPN and CDR2 SVGIG (reference sequence). The CDR3 is 15 residues long. The V and J ends lost 0 bases and 5 bases, in that order; junction bases with no gene match: 5. CDR3 nucleotides: TGTGCCTGGAGTGTTGGAGCGGGAGAGACCGGGGAGCTGTTTTTT. It translates to CAWSVGAGETGELFF. Together with reference TRBV30 and TRBJ2-2, the CDR3 gives the full variable domain: SQTIHQWPATLVQPVGSPLSLECTVEGTSNPNLYWYRQAAGRGLQLLFYSVGIGQISSEVPQNLSASRPQDRQFILSSKKLLLSDSGFYLCAWSVGAGETGELFFGEGSRLTVL.

This clonotype was counted at least ten times. The J gene is TRBJ2-2, the V gene TRBV9; 7 nucleotides agree with TRBD1. Trimming at V came to 1 base and at J to 2 bases, leaving 5 bases not matched to a gene. The CDR3 is made up of 16 amino acids. In germline, CDR1 is SGDLS, CDR2 YYNGEE. CDR3 sequence: CASSVRRQGNTGELFF. CDR3 sequence (DNA): TGTGCCAGCAGCGTACGGAGACAGGGTAACACCGGGGAGCTGTTTTTT.

The gene calls are TRBV5-1 and TRBJ1-1; TRBD1 matches 8 bases. CDR1 is SGHRS, CDR2 YFSETQ, per germline. The J segment lost 3 bases and the V segment lost 5 bases, leaving 12 bases of the junction unmatched. CDR3 length equals 16 residues. The CDR3: CASSPGQGYYDTEAFF. The CDR3 DNA is TGCGCCAGCAGTCCAGGACAGGGTTATTACGACACTGAAGCTTTCTTT. The entire variable domain, with the rest obtained from reference TRBV5-1 and TRBJ1-1, is as follows: KAGVTQTPRYLIKTRGQQVTLSCSPISGHRSVSWYQQTPGQGLQFLFEYFSETQRNKGNFPGRFSGRQFSNSRSEMNVSTLELGDSALYLCASSPGQGYYDTEAFFGQGTRLTVV.

The chain combines TRBV12-3 or TRBV12-4 with TRBJ1-2; 8 nucleotides match TRBD1. The CDR3 has 16 amino acids. Trimming cost V 3 bases and J 6 bases; bases outside gene matches: 12. The CDR3 DNA follows: TGTGCCAGCAGTTTCTCATTACAGGGGGGGTTAGATGGCTACACCTTC. Amino acid sequence: CASSFSLQGGLDGYTF.

This chain links TRBV7-1 with TRBJ1-2; D may be TRBD1 (5 bases). TRBV7-1 is assigned to the ORF class and has an uncertain function. The CDR3 extends over 14 amino acids. Trimming pared 5 bases from V and 4 bases from J, leaving 14 bases between. The CDR3 reads CASSPWGAGYGYTF. The CDR3 DNA is TGTGCCAGCAGCCCCTGGGGCGCGGGCTATGGCTACACCTTC.

This clonotype showed up just a few times. V and J are TRBV4-3 and TRBJ2-3; 8 bases map to TRBD2. The length of the CDR3 is 15 residues. The V gene's germline CDR1 is LGHNA and CDR2 YSLEER. The V and J ends lost 3 bases and 4 bases, in that order; junction bases with no gene match: 6. CDR3 in DNA: TGCGCCAGCAGCCAGCTTCCGGGGGGGCCAGATACGCAGTATTTT. This encodes CASSQLPGGPDTQYF.

The chain combines TRBV20-1 with TRBJ2-7; D not certain. CDR1 is DFQATT and CDR2 is SNEGSKA in the germline V gene (reference sequence). V lost 3 bases to trimming and J lost 0 bases, with 9 bases between them. There are 13 residues in the CDR3. The CDR3 sequence: CSARARDSYEQYV. The CDR3 nucleotides read TGCAGTGCTAGGGCCAGAGACTCCTACGAGCAGTACGTC.

The chain couples TRBV5-6 to TRBJ2-3, with 11 bases aligning to TRBD2. CDR1 is SGHDT and CDR2 is YYEEEE in the germline V gene. V lost 0 bases to trimming and J lost 4 bases; unmatched junction nucleotides: 4. The CDR3 sequence is 16 residues long. CDR3 residues: CASSLGPLAGADTQYF. For the CDR3, the DNA is TGTGCCAGCAGCTTGGGGCCACTAGCGGGAGCAGATACGCAGTATTTT. Filled out from reference TRBV5-6 and TRBJ2-3, the complete variable domain reads DAGVTQSPTHLIKTRGQQVTLRCSPKSGHDTVSWYQQALGQGPQFIFQYYEEEERQRGNFPDRFSGHQFPNYSSELNVNALLLGDSALYLCASSLGPLAGADTQYFGPGTRLTVL.

The chain carries TRBV20-1 and TRBJ2-1, with 7 bases fitting TRBD2. The germline CDR1 and CDR2 sequences are DFQATT and SNEGSKA (reference sequence). Trimming at V came to 1 base and at J to 10 bases, leaving 10 bases not matched to a gene. This CDR3 has 14 residues. The CDR3 bases are TGCAGTGCTAGAGTTGGACTAGAGATCAGCGAGCAGTTCTTC. Protein sequence: CSARVGLEISEQFF.

The chain uses TRBV15 and TRBJ2-7; 11 bases are shared with TRBD1. There are 16 residues in the CDR3. The germline CDR1 and CDR2 sequences are LNHNV and YYDKDF (reference sequence). The ends lost 0 bases at V and 5 bases at J; junction bases unmatched: 6. This chain's CDR3 is CATSRDRDRGFNEQYF. DNA for the CDR3: TGTGCCACCAGCAGAGATCGGGACAGGGGGTTCAACGAGCAGTACTTC.

This clonotype was recorded many times. The chain recombines TRBV29-1 with TRBJ2-4; D may match TRBD1 or TRBD2 (5 bases each). CDR1 and CDR2 (germline): SQVTM, ANQGSEA. This CDR3 contains 13 residues. With 8 bases removed from V and 4 bases from J, the gap between germline ends came to 15 bases. The CDR3 DNA follows: TGCAGCCCCCAGGGAGCGGCAAAAAACATTCAGTACTTC. Protein: CSPQGAAKNIQYF.

This chain joins TRBV28 and TRBJ1-5; D is possibly TRBD1 (6 bases). This CDR3 contains 15 residues. Trimming removed 8 bases at V and 0 bases at J, with 14 bases between. Germline V gene lookup returns CDR1 MDHEN and CDR2 SYDVKM. The CDR3 DNA sequence: TGTGCCAGCCGCGGACAGTCTTATAGCAATCAGCCCCAGCATTTT. Protein product: CASRGQSYSNQPQHF.